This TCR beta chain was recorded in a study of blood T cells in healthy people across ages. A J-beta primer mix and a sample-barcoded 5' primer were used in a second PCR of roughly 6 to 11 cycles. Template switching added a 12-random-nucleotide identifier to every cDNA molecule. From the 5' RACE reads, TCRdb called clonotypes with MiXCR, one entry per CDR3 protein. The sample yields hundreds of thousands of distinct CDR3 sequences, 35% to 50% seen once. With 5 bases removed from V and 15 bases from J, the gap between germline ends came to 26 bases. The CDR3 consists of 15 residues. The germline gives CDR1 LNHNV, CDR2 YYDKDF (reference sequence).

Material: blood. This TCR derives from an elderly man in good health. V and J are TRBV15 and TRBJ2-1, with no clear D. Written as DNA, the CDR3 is TGTGCCACCAGCGGACCTGACGGCCTCAGGTCCTTCGGGTTCTTC. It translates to CATSGPDGLRSFGFF.